The next 10 T cell receptor beta chains were all read from a single sample in a study of neurological immune-mediated disorders. TCRdb processed the 5' RACE reads anew with MiXCR; each CDR3 protein has one entry. The table includes fewer than 20,000 distinct CDR3 sequences, approximately 8.7% detected once. Sequencing was carried out using CD8+ T cells from blood. The receptor set was obtained from a man in his fifties in good health.

This clonotype was seen many times. The chain has TRBV5-1 and TRBJ2-7; D not resolved. The V gene lost 0 bases and the J gene lost 6 bases, with 7 bases spanning the gap. This CDR3 spans 12 amino acids. Germline V lookup: CDR1 SGHRS, CDR2 YFSETQ. CDR3: CASSLVVGEQYF. Here the CDR3 DNA reads TGCGCCAGCAGCTTGGTGGTCGGCGAGCAGTACTTC.

This clonotype was found many times. The CDR3 region is CASSLMGVDEQYF. In DNA, the CDR3 is TGTGCCAGCAGTTTGATGGGTGTGGACGAGCAGTACTTC. V usage is TRBV12-3 or TRBV12-4 and J usage is TRBJ2-7; D not certain. V lost 3 bases, J lost 5 bases, and 11 bases lay in between. This CDR3 contains 13 residues.

This clonotype has at least ten counts. V is TRBV6-6 and J is TRBJ2-7, with D possibly TRBD1 on 5 matching bases. With 2 bases removed from V and 3 bases from J, the gap between germline ends came to 11 bases. CDR1 MNHNY and CDR2 SVGAGI come from the germline V gene (reference sequence). The CDR3 is 14 residues long. The CDR3 is CASSYGVQGYEQYF. In DNA form, the CDR3 reads TGTGCCAGCAGTTACGGAGTGCAGGGCTACGAGCAGTACTTC.

This clonotype was picked up many times. The V gene is TRBV28, the J gene TRBJ2-2; perhaps TRBD1 as D (6 bases). Germline V gives CDR1 MDHEN, CDR2 SYDVKM. This CDR3 region has 15 residues. The germline V and J ends were trimmed by 6 bases and 5 bases, with 16 bases remaining between them. For the CDR3, the DNA is TGTGCCAGCAGCTTGACGGGACAAAGGACCGGGGAGCTGTTTTTT. Protein product: CASSLTGQRTGELFF.

Many counts were recorded for this clonotype. V is TRBV3-1 and J is TRBJ2-7; D unresolved. CDR3 length: 14 amino acids. Germline V gene sequence: CDR1 LGHDT, CDR2 YNNKEL (reference sequence). V was cut by 1 base and J by 3 bases, with 10 bases left in between. DNA of the CDR3: TGTGCCAGCAGCCAAGGATCGGCTTACTACGAGCAGTACTTC. It yields the protein CASSQGSAYYEQYF.

This clonotype has a count of ten or more. V gene TRBV4-3 combines with J gene TRBJ1-4; D not resolved. Trimming stripped 0 bases from V and 8 bases from J, with 10 bases between. Germline V gene data show CDR1 as LGHNA and CDR2 as YSLEER. The CDR3 is made up of 14 amino acids. CDR3 nucleotide sequence: TGCGCCAGCAGCCAAGATATCTTAGACGAAAAACTGTTTTTT. It is translated as CASSQDILDEKLFF.

Many counts were recorded for this clonotype. This sequence joins TRBV7-6 and TRBJ2-5, with 8 bases aligning to TRBD2. The V gene's germline CDR1 is SGHVS and CDR2 FNYEAQ. V shed 3 bases and J 5 bases; nucleotides not matched to a gene: 5. The CDR3 sequence is 14 residues long. CDR3 protein: CASSLWREAETQYF. DNA of the CDR3: TGTGCCAGCAGCTTGTGGCGGGAGGCGGAGACCCAGTACTTC.

This clonotype was counted many times. The rearrangement joins TRBV10-3 to TRBJ2-7; TRBD2 agrees at 9 bases. This CDR3 contains 13 residues. Germline CDR1 ENHRY, CDR2 SYGVKD. V dropped 8 bases and J dropped 2; count of bases not matched to a gene: 4. This CDR3 reads CAIRTSETYEQYF. CDR3 sequence (DNA): TGTGCCATCCGGACTAGCGAGACCTACGAGCAGTACTTC.

This clonotype was counted once. The DNA is left out, because the CDR3 cannot be placed on it with certainty; the CDR3 is given as TCRdb lists it. The chain is built from TRBV7-9 and TRBJ2-1; the table's D call of TRBD1 was not tested on the DNA. The CDR3 contains 22 residues when both ends are counted. Germline V lookup: CDR1 SEHNR, CDR2 FQNEAQ (reference sequence). The CDR3 is CASSFYICSARDFLGGLDEQFF.

The chain is built from TRBV4-1 and TRBJ1-2; possible D gene TRBD1, 5 bases. The V end was cut by 2 bases, the J end by 2 bases, with 15 bases between. CDR1 is MGHRA, CDR2 YSYEKL, per germline. The CDR3 consists of 16 residues. This CDR3 reads CASSQSSGGHNYGYTF. The CDR3 nucleotides read TGCGCCAGCAGCCAATCGTCAGGAGGACACAACTATGGCTACACCTTC.